A selection of T cell receptor beta chains follows, all from one sample in a study of blood T cell repertoires in COVID-19. Using immunoSEQ multiplex PCR, the repertoire was profiled, and TCRdb retains in-frame clones only, with some absent. This sample yields roughly 570,000 clones, of which 85% to 90% are seen a single time; 7.5% to 9.5% belongs to the top ten. Sequencing used peripheral blood. Receptors were obtained from a woman in her 50s with COVID-19, enrolled during active disease. CDR3s include the opening cysteine and the closing phenylalanine or tryptophan. A D gene is named only where the DNA matches it firmly. The size of a clone is reported for some rows only, either as once, few or many, or as a class for expanded clones.

>-|-|TRBJ2-7|TRBV6-5
TGTGCCAGCGGCTCGACAGGCCGCTCCTACGAGCAGTACTTC
CASGSTGRSYEQYF
>-|-|TRBJ1-2|TRBV28
TGTGCCAGCAGTTCCGGACAGAGCTATGGCTACACCTTC
CASSSGQSYGYTF
>-|TRBD1|TRBJ1-4|TRBV19
TGTGCCAGTAGTATAGATACAGGGGGTGAAGAAAAACTGTTTTTT
CASSIDTGGEEKLFF
>-|TRBD1|TRBJ1-1|TRBV27
TGTGCCAGCAGCTCGCACAGGGGAGACGCTTTCTTT
CASSSHRGDAFF
>-|TRBD2|TRBJ2-1|TRBV5-1
TGCGCCAGCAGCTTGGGGGCGGGGGGACAGCAGTTCTTC
CASSLGAGGQQFF
>-|TRBD1|TRBJ2-5|TRBV9
TGTGCCAGCAGCGGGTATCCTCGAAAGGGACAGGGACGAGAGACCCAGTACTTC
CASSGYPRKGQGRETQYF
>-|-|TRBJ1-2|TRBV2
TGTGCCAGCAGTGAATTTAGGGGAATCTATGGCTACACCTTC
CASSEFRGIYGYTF
>-|-|TRBJ1-6|TRBV6-1
TGTGCCAGCAGTGATTATGGGGGGGCACCCCTCCACTTT
CASSDYGGAPLHF
>few|-|TRBJ1-5|TRBV30
TGTGCCTGGAGTTCAGGTCCCAATCAGCCCCAGCATTTT
CAWSSGPNQPQHF
>once|-|TRBJ2-3|TRBV12-3/TRBV12-4
TGTGCCAGCAGTTCGAGAGATACGCAGTATTTT
CASSSRDTQYF
>-|-|TRBJ2-2|TRBV28
TGTGCCAGCAGTTTTCGAGGGGGAAGGGACGGGGAGCTGTTTTTT
CASSFRGGRDGELFF
>-|TRBD1|TRBJ2-3|TRBV7-6
TGTGCCAGCAGCTTAGGCGGCGGACAGGGTTTCGATACGCAGTATTTT
CASSLGGGQGFDTQYF
>-|-|TRBJ2-2|TRBV5-1
TGCGCCAGCAGCTTGATGGAGTCATCCACCGGGGAGCTGTTTTTT
CASSLMESSTGELFF
>-|-|TRBJ1-1|TRBV29-1
TGCAGCGTTGACGGGGAGCGAGACACTGAAGCTTTCTTT
CSVDGERDTEAFF
>-|-|TRBJ1-1|TRBV5-1
TGCGCCAGCAGGCCAGGAGCGGCCACTGAAGCTTTCTTT
CASRPGAATEAFF
>-|TRBD1|TRBJ1-2|TRBV24-1
TGTGCCACCAGTGATCGAAAGCTTGGACAGGGGGCATTTTATGGCTACACCTTC
CATSDRKLGQGAFYGYTF
>few|-|TRBJ1-1|TRBV2
TGTGCCTTACAAGGACTCAACGCAGGGAACACTGAAGCTTTCTTT
CALQGLNAGNTEAFF
>few|TRBD2|TRBJ2-1|TRBV19
TGTGCCAGTAGTCCTCAGCGGGGGAGTCACAATGAGCAGTTCTTC
CASSPQRGSHNEQFF
>few|-|TRBJ1-4|TRBV3-1/TRBV3-2
TGTGCCAGCAGCCAAGACACAACTAATGAAAAACTGTTTTTT
CASSQDTTNEKLFF
>-|TRBD2|TRBJ2-7|TRBV2
TGTGCCAGCAGTGAAGCAGGAGGACTAGCGGGGCGTTACGAGCAGTACTTC
CASSEAGGLAGRYEQYF
>-|TRBD1|TRBJ1-3|TRBV6-6
TGTGCCAGCAGTCAACGGACAGGCCCCGAAAGCTCTGGAAACACCATATATTTT
CASSQRTGPESSGNTIYF
>-|-|TRBJ2-2|TRBV24-1
TGTGCCACCAGTGATTTGAGGTACAGGGCGAACACCGGGGAGCTGTTTTTT
CATSDLRYRANTGELFF
>-|TRBD1|TRBJ2-5|TRBV30
TGTGCCTGGAGTGATCAGGACAGGGATGGAGAGACCCAGTACTTC
CAWSDQDRDGETQYF
>-|-|TRBJ2-3|TRBV6-2/TRBV6-3
TGTGCCAGCAGTTACTCCTACCCGACAGCCGGCACAGATACGCAGTATTTT
CASSYSYPTAGTDTQYF
>-|-|TRBJ1-2|TRBV5-1
TGCGCCAGCAGCTCTGTGAACTCTAACTATGGCTACACCTTC
CASSSVNSNYGYTF
>-|TRBD1|TRBJ1-2|TRBV7-2
TGTGCCAGCAGCTCTGACAGGGGGAACTACTATGGCTACACCTTC
CASSSDRGNYYGYTF
>-|-|TRBJ2-2|TRBV10-3
TGTGCCATCTCTGCGGGGGCCGACACCGGGGAGCTGTTTTTT
CAISAGADTGELFF
>-|TRBD1|TRBJ1-2|TRBV30
TGTGCCTGGTCCGCAGGGGGCTATGGCTACACCTTC
CAWSAGGYGYTF
>-|-|TRBJ2-1|TRBV11-2
TGTGCCAGCAGCTTAGGTAGGGGCAAGCACAATGAGCAGTTCTTC
CASSLGRGKHNEQFF
>-|TRBD1|TRBJ1-4|TRBV7-9
TGTGCCAGCAGCTTGGACAGGGAGGGTGAAAAACTGTTTTTT
CASSLDREGEKLFF
>-|TRBD1|TRBJ1-3|TRBV5-1
TGCGCCCTAGCAGGGGGCACCATATATTTT
CALAGGTIYF
>-|-|TRBJ1-6|TRBV28
TGTGCCAGCAGTTTATCACAAGTCAATTCACCCCTCCACTTT
CASSLSQVNSPLHF
>-|-|TRBJ1-1|TRBV5-1
TGCGCCAGCAGCCCCGACACGACCGGGATTTTGAACACTGAAGCTTTCTTT
CASSPDTTGILNTEAFF
>-|TRBD1|TRBJ2-4|TRBV19
TGTGCCAGTAGTCTTGGACAGGGGGCGCCCCAGGGAAACATTCAGTACTTC
CASSLGQGAPQGNIQYF
>-|-|TRBJ1-4|TRBV12-5
TGTGCTAGTGGTTTGGTACAAGGGGTAGGAGAAAAACTGTTTTTT
CASGLVQGVGEKLFF
>-|-|TRBJ2-1|TRBV5-4
TGTGCCAGCAGCTTTCCTCCCTCCAATGAGCAGTTCTTC
CASSFPPSNEQFF
>many|-|TRBJ1-1|TRBV30
TGTGCCCTTAGAGGGTTTAACCCTGAAGCTTTCTTT
CALRGFNPEAFF
>-|-|TRBJ1-6|TRBV5-1
TGCGCCAGCAGCTTGACGGCGGTATCACCCCTCCACTTT
CASSLTAVSPLHF
>once|-|TRBJ1-1|TRBV6-1
TGTGCCAGCAGTGAAGCGTCTAACAGGAATGAAGCTTTCTTT
CASSEASNRNEAFF
>-|TRBD2|TRBJ2-3|TRBV24-1
TGTGCCACCAGTGACCTCGTGACTAGCGGGGGCACAGATACGCAGTATTTT
CATSDLVTSGGTDTQYF
>few|-|TRBJ2-7|TRBV9
TGTGCCAGCAGCGTAGGTTTGGGAGGTGGGAACTCCTACGAGCAGTACTTC
CASSVGLGGGNSYEQYF
>-|TRBD1|TRBJ2-3|TRBV6-6
TGTGCCAGCTCCGGGACAGGGGAAAAACGGTCAGATACGCAGTATTTT
CASSGTGEKRSDTQYF
>-|TRBD1|TRBJ1-3|TRBV19
TGTGCCAGTAGTGTAACGGGACAGGGGGCTGGAAACACCATATATTTT
CASSVTGQGAGNTIYF
>-|TRBD2|TRBJ2-1|TRBV27
TGTGCCAGCAGTTTGGGCGGGGGGCCCCACAATGAGCAGTTCTTC
CASSLGGGPHNEQFF
>once|-|TRBJ2-1|TRBV7-9
TGTGCCAGCAGCCGGCAGGGCCCCGAAAAGGAGCAGTTCTTC
CASSRQGPEKEQFF
>-|-|TRBJ1-2|TRBV6-1
TGTGCCAGCAGTGATTTCCAGGGAAACTATGGCTACACCTTC
CASSDFQGNYGYTF
>-|-|TRBJ1-1|TRBV5-4
TGTGCCAGCAGCTTGGACAGTATGAACACTGAAGCTTTCTTT
CASSLDSMNTEAFF